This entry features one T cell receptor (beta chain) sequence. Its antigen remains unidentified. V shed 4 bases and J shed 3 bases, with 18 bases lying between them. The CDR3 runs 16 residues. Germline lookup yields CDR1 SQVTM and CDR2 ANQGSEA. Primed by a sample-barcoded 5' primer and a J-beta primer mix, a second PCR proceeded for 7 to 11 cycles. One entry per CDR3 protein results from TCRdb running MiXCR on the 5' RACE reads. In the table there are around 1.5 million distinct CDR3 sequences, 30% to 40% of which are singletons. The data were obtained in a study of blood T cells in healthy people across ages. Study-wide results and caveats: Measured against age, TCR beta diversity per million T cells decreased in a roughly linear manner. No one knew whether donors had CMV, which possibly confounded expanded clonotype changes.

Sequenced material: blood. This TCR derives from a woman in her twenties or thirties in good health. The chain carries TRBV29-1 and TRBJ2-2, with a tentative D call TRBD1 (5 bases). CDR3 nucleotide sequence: TGCAGCGTTGTCATCCCAGGGAAAGGGGACACCGGGGAGCTGTTTTTT. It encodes CSVVIPGKGDTGELFF.